A selection of T cell receptor beta chains follows, all from one sample in a study of shared clonotypes between healthy human individuals. Some clones are missing from TCRdb's copy, which holds only in-frame ones; the method was immunoSEQ multiplex PCR. The sample holds about half a million clones; roughly 80% are singletons and the top ten take about 13%. The sample was PBMCs. The receptor source for this set is a woman in her thirties or forties in good health. Some clones in this sample may be carry-over from other donors' samples. Each CDR3 is given with its conserved first and last residue. The D gene is left open where the match is weak.

d_call j_call v_call cdr3_aa
- TRBJ1-4 TRBV4-1 CASSQDGGKLFF
TRBD2 TRBJ2-7 TRBV6-1 CASRSSGGGAYEQYF
- TRBJ2-7 TRBV5-1 CASSLGGSYYEQYF
- TRBJ2-6 TRBV28 CASSSGQSGANVLTF
- TRBJ1-3 TRBV28 CASRPPGSTGNTIYF
TRBD1 TRBJ1-1 TRBV28 CASSLRKGAMNTEAFF
- TRBJ2-3 TRBV27 CASSLDGVTQYF
TRBD2 - TRBV19 CASSILAGRETQYF
TRBD1 TRBJ2-2 TRBV7-9 CASSFWDRVAGELFF
- TRBJ1-5 TRBV5-6 CASSSGGRSNQPQHF
TRBD2 TRBJ2-7 TRBV28 CASRGGLGEQYF
- TRBJ1-2 TRBV6-6 CASSYSSTAYGYTF
- TRBJ1-1 TRBV7-9 CASSLGPGLNTEAFF
- TRBJ2-7 TRBV9 CASSARWQNYEQYF
- TRBJ2-1 TRBV7-3 CASSSAAGFGGEQFF
TRBD2 TRBJ2-7 TRBV28 CASRGEREGLYEQYF
- TRBJ1-1 TRBV11-1 CASSIHPVGGTEAFF
- TRBJ2-7 TRBV6-5 CASSLLFSHNSYEQYF
TRBD1 TRBJ1-2 TRBV5-1 CASSLEGTGGFGYTF
- TRBJ2-2 TRBV7-7 CASSLAGGSGTGELFF
TRBD1 TRBJ1-1 TRBV5-4 CASSGTGSNTEAFF
- TRBJ1-5 TRBV19 CASSVVFQPQHF
TRBD2 TRBJ2-7 TRBV7-9 CASSYPPGTSGYEQYF
- TRBJ1-1 TRBV18 CASSPRQEWGTEAFF
TRBD2 TRBJ2-2 TRBV5-1 CASSRGLAGDLTGELFF
TRBD1 TRBJ2-1 TRBV7-3 CASSSTGTGYYNEQFF
- TRBJ2-1 TRBV7-9 CASSPRTGGGVLYNEQFF
- TRBJ1-4 TRBV23-1 CASSDRDREKLFF
TRBD1 TRBJ2-7 TRBV28 CASMAGGPYEQYF
- TRBJ1-2 TRBV6-1 CASSDSRGGNYGYTF
- TRBJ2-2 TRBV6-4 CASSSNHPGELFF
- TRBJ2-2 TRBV28 CASSLGTFVLTGELFF
- TRBJ2-7 TRBV7-9 CASSLAVGVVYEQYF
TRBD1 TRBJ2-2 TRBV11-3 CASSLIRGQGELFF
- TRBJ2-7 TRBV9 CASSPRGARYEQYF
- TRBJ1-4 TRBV28 CASSFPNDEKLFF
- TRBJ1-2 TRBV2 CASRDRTFSNYGYTF
- TRBJ2-5 TRBV2 CASSEEQGQTQYF
TRBD2 TRBJ2-7 TRBV4-2 CASSQDASGRAYEQYF
- TRBJ2-2 TRBV14 CASSQVRLPWGELFF
- TRBJ1-2 TRBV5-1 CASSLVGTPPDGYTF
- TRBJ1-2 TRBV28 CASRLRTAYGYTF
TRBD2 TRBJ2-7 TRBV29-1 CSARTSGNSYEQYF
TRBD2 TRBJ2-7 TRBV9 CASSQVGLAGGEQYF
TRBD1 TRBJ1-3 TRBV18 CASSPLATGEDGTIYF
- TRBJ2-2 TRBV28 CASSRLIENTGELFF
TRBD1 TRBJ2-3 TRBV11-2 CASSLGQGADTQYF
- TRBJ2-3 TRBV2 CARWAAATDTQYF
TRBD2 TRBJ2-3 TRBV29-1 CSVSAGGDTQYF
- TRBJ2-7 TRBV4-2 CASSQASADTSYEQYF
- TRBJ1-5 TRBV7-2 CASSLVLGGNQPQHF
- TRBJ1-2 TRBV7-9 CASSLGVSDGYTF
- TRBJ2-1 TRBV25-1 CASSEFGRSYNEQFF
- TRBJ1-2 TRBV20-1 CSARAPLGYTF